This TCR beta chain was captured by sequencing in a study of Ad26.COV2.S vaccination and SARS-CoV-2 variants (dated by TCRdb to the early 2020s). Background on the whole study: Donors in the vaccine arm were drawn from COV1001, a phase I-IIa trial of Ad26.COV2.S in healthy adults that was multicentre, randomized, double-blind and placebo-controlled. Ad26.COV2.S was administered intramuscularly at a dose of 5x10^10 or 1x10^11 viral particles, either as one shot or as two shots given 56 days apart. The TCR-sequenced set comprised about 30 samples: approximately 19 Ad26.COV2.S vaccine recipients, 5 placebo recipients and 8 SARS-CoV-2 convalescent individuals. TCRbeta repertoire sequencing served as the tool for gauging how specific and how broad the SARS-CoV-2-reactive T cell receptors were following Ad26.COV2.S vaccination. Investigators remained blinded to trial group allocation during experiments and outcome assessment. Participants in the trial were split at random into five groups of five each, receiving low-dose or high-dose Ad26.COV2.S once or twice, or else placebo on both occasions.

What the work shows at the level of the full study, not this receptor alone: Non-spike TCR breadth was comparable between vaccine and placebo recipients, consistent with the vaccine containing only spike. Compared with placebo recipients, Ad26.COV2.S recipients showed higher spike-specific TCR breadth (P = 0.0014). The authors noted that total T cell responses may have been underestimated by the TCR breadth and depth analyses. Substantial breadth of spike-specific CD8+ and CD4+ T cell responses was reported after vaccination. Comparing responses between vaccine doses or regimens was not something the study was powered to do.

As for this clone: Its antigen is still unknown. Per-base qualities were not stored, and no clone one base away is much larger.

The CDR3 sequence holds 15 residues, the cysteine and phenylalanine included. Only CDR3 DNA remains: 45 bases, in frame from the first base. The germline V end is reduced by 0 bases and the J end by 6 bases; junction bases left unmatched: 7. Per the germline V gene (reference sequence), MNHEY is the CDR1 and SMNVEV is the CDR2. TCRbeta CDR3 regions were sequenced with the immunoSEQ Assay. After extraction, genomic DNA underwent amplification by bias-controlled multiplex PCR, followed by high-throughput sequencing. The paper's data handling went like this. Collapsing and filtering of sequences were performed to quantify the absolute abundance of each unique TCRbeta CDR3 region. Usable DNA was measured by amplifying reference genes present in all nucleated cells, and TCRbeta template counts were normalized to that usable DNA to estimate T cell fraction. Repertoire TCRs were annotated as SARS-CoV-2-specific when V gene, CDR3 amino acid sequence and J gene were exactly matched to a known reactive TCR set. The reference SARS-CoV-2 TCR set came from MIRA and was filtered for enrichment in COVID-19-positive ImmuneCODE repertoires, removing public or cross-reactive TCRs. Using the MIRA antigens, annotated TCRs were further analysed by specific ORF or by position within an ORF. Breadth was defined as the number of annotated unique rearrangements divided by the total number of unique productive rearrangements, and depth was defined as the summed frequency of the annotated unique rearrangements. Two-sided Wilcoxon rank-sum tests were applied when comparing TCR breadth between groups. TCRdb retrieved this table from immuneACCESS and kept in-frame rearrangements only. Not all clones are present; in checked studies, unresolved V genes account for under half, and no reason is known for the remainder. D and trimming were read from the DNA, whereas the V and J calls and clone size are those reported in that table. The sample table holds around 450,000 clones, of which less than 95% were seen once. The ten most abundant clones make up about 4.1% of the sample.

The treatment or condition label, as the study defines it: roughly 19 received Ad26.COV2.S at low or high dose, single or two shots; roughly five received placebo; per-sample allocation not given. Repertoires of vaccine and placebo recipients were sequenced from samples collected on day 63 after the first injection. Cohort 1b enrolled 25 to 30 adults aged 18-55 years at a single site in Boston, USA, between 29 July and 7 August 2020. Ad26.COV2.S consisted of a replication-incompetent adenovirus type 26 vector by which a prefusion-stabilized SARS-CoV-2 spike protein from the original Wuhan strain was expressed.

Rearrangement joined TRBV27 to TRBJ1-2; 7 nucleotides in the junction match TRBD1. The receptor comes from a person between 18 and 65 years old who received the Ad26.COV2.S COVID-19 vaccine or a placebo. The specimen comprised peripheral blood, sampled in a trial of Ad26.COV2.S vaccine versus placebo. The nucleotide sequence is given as TGTGCCAGCAGTTTATCCAGGGGGTTGCTGGATGGCTACACCTTC. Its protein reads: CASSLSRGLLDGYTF.